The rows below give T cell receptor beta chains drawn from one sample of a study of blood T cell repertoires in COVID-19. Sequencing used immunoSEQ multiplex PCR; TCRdb keeps in-frame clones, though not all of them. The data show 250,000 or so clones, with 90% seen just once and around 2.3% held by the top ten. Sequencing was done on a sample of peripheral blood. These receptor sequences come from an older woman with COVID-19, enrolled during active disease. The CDR3 runs from the conserved cysteine through the conserved F or W. D genes are given only for firm matches. Clone size is given for some rows only: seen once, a few or many times, or a class if the clone is expanded.

clone size: NA; J gene: TRBJ1-1; V gene: TRBV5-6; D gene: NA; CDR3 protein: CASKGGARDSRYEGAFF; CDR3 DNA: TGTGCCAGCAAAGGAGGGGCCCGGGACTCACGATACGAGGGAGCTTTCTTT
clone size: NA; J gene: TRBJ2-6; V gene: TRBV11-3; D gene: NA; CDR3 protein: CASSRQGANVLTF; CDR3 DNA: TGTGCCAGCAGCCGTCAGGGGGCCAACGTCCTGACTTTC
clone size: NA; J gene: TRBJ2-3; V gene: TRBV4-2; D gene: TRBD2; CDR3 protein: CASSPEAGGLDTQYF; CDR3 DNA: TGTGCCAGCAGTCCGGAGGCGGGGGGGCTTGATACGCAGTATTTT
clone size: NA; J gene: TRBJ1-1; V gene: TRBV5-5; D gene: NA; CDR3 protein: CASSLKVQEAEAFF; CDR3 DNA: TGTGCCAGCAGCTTAAAGGTCCAGGAGGCTGAAGCTTTCTTT
clone size: NA; J gene: TRBJ2-3; V gene: TRBV7-9; D gene: TRBD2; CDR3 protein: CASSFARGLAGRSTDTQYF; CDR3 DNA: TGTGCCAGCAGCTTCGCCCGGGGACTAGCGGGGAGGAGCACAGATACGCAGTATTTT
clone size: NA; J gene: TRBJ1-1; V gene: TRBV18; D gene: TRBD1; CDR3 protein: CASSPLQGFTEAFF; CDR3 DNA: TGTGCCAGCTCACCTCTACAGGGGTTCACTGAAGCTTTCTTT
clone size: NA; J gene: TRBJ2-4; V gene: TRBV5-6; D gene: NA; CDR3 protein: CASIYGGPLMGGIQYF; CDR3 DNA: TGTGCCAGCATTTACGGGGGGCCCCTAATGGGTGGCATTCAGTACTTC
clone size: NA; J gene: TRBJ1-1; V gene: TRBV19; D gene: NA; CDR3 protein: CASSMGPQGTEAFF; CDR3 DNA: TGTGCCAGTAGTATGGGCCCCCAGGGAACTGAAGCTTTCTTT
clone size: NA; J gene: TRBJ2-7; V gene: TRBV5-4; D gene: NA; CDR3 protein: CASRVGQSYEQYF; CDR3 DNA: TGTGCCAGCAGAGTAGGACAGTCCTACGAGCAGTACTTC
clone size: NA; J gene: TRBJ1-2; V gene: TRBV19; D gene: TRBD1; CDR3 protein: CASTKGQGVYGYTF; CDR3 DNA: TGTGCCAGTACTAAGGGACAGGGAGTTTATGGCTACACCTTC
clone size: NA; J gene: TRBJ2-3; V gene: TRBV6-2/TRBV6-3; D gene: NA; CDR3 protein: CASSLADTQYF; CDR3 DNA: TGTGCCAGCAGTCTAGCGGATACGCAGTATTTT
clone size: NA; J gene: TRBJ2-5; V gene: TRBV19; D gene: TRBD1; CDR3 protein: CASTPTGDQETQYF; CDR3 DNA: TGTGCCAGTACCCCGACAGGGGATCAAGAGACCCAGTACTTC
clone size: NA; J gene: TRBJ2-3; V gene: TRBV2; D gene: TRBD2; CDR3 protein: CASSGDRAGAGGRTDTQYF; CDR3 DNA: TGTGCCAGCAGTGGTGACAGGGCCGGAGCGGGGGGCCGCACAGATACGCAGTATTTT
clone size: NA; J gene: TRBJ1-1; V gene: TRBV7-9; D gene: NA; CDR3 protein: CASSLEGGVGAFF; CDR3 DNA: TGTGCCAGCAGCTTAGAGGGCGGGGTTGGAGCTTTCTTT
clone size: NA; J gene: TRBJ2-5; V gene: TRBV2; D gene: NA; CDR3 protein: CASSPGLDEETQYF; CDR3 DNA: TGTGCCAGCAGCCCGGGACTGGACGAAGAGACCCAGTACTTC
clone size: NA; J gene: TRBJ1-1; V gene: TRBV18; D gene: TRBD1; CDR3 protein: CASSLGTGRLNTEAFF; CDR3 DNA: TGTGCCAGCTCACTTGGGACAGGGCGCTTGAACACTGAAGCTTTCTTT
clone size: NA; J gene: TRBJ2-2; V gene: TRBV3-1/TRBV3-2; D gene: TRBD2; CDR3 protein: CASRGRAGAPNTGELFF; CDR3 DNA: TGTGCCAGCAGAGGAAGAGCGGGGGCGCCGAACACCGGGGAGCTGTTTTTT
clone size: NA; J gene: TRBJ2-1; V gene: TRBV11-3; D gene: TRBD2; CDR3 protein: CASSPGLAGGLNEQFF; CDR3 DNA: TGTGCCAGCAGCCCAGGACTAGCGGGGGGGCTTAATGAGCAGTTCTTC
clone size: NA; J gene: TRBJ1-2; V gene: TRBV12-5; D gene: TRBD1; CDR3 protein: CASGLVVGQGVNYGYTF; CDR3 DNA: TGTGCTAGTGGTTTGGTGGTGGGACAGGGAGTTAACTATGGCTACACCTTC
clone size: few; J gene: TRBJ1-3; V gene: TRBV24-1; D gene: TRBD1; CDR3 protein: CATNTRTGAGNTIYF; CDR3 DNA: TGTGCCACCAACACCCGGACAGGCGCTGGAAACACCATATATTTT
clone size: NA; J gene: TRBJ2-2; V gene: TRBV5-1; D gene: TRBD1; CDR3 protein: CASSLQTGGNGELFF; CDR3 DNA: TGCGCCAGCAGCTTACAGACAGGGGGGAACGGGGAGCTGTTTTTT
clone size: NA; J gene: TRBJ1-6; V gene: TRBV2; D gene: NA; CDR3 protein: CASSTHITTLHF; CDR3 DNA: TGTGCCAGCAGTACGCATATTACCACACTCCACTTT
clone size: once; J gene: TRBJ1-2; V gene: TRBV19; D gene: NA; CDR3 protein: CASSRTVQGYGYTF; CDR3 DNA: TGTGCCAGTAGCCGGACAGTACAGGGCTATGGCTACACCTTC
clone size: NA; J gene: TRBJ2-7; V gene: TRBV30; D gene: NA; CDR3 protein: CAWSVRDEQYF; CDR3 DNA: TGTGCCTGGAGTGTCAGGGACGAGCAGTACTTC
clone size: NA; J gene: TRBJ2-1; V gene: TRBV15; D gene: TRBD2; CDR3 protein: CATSSSGLAGALYNEQFF; CDR3 DNA: TGTGCCACCAGCAGTTCCGGACTAGCGGGAGCACTCTACAATGAGCAGTTCTTC
clone size: NA; J gene: TRBJ1-2; V gene: TRBV10-1; D gene: TRBD1; CDR3 protein: CASSIRDRPSGYTF; CDR3 DNA: TGCGCCAGCAGTATAAGGGACAGGCCATCGGGCTACACCTTC
clone size: NA; J gene: TRBJ2-1; V gene: TRBV27; D gene: TRBD2; CDR3 protein: CASSTSGAYNEQFF; CDR3 DNA: TGTGCCAGCAGTACTAGCGGAGCCTACAATGAGCAGTTCTTC
clone size: NA; J gene: TRBJ1-6; V gene: TRBV29-1; D gene: TRBD1; CDR3 protein: CSVAGTGDSGSPLHF; CDR3 DNA: TGCAGCGTTGCCGGGACAGGGGATTCGGGGTCACCCCTCCACTTT
clone size: NA; J gene: TRBJ1-2; V gene: TRBV7-2; D gene: NA; CDR3 protein: CASSLSLGGDYGYTF; CDR3 DNA: TGTGCCAGCAGTCTCAGCCTTGGGGGGGACTATGGCTACACCTTC
clone size: few; J gene: TRBJ1-6; V gene: TRBV19; D gene: NA; CDR3 protein: CASSIQGAYSPLHF; CDR3 DNA: TGTGCCAGTAGTATACAAGGGGCCTATTCACCCCTCCACTTT
clone size: once; J gene: TRBJ2-7; V gene: TRBV7-8; D gene: TRBD2; CDR3 protein: CASTRGGVYEQYF; CDR3 DNA: TGTGCCAGCACCCGGGGGGGGGTATACGAGCAGTACTTC
clone size: once; J gene: TRBJ2-1; V gene: TRBV5-1; D gene: TRBD2; CDR3 protein: CASSSLAGALNEQFF; CDR3 DNA: TGCGCCAGCAGCAGCCTAGCGGGGGCCCTAAATGAGCAGTTCTTC
clone size: NA; J gene: TRBJ1-2; V gene: TRBV11-2; D gene: NA; CDR3 protein: CASSFRGASDGYTF; CDR3 DNA: TGTGCCAGCAGCTTCCGGGGGGCGAGCGATGGCTACACCTTC
clone size: NA; J gene: TRBJ1-1; V gene: TRBV6-5; D gene: NA; CDR3 protein: CASSRGGGKGTEAFF; CDR3 DNA: TGTGCCAGCAGCCGGGGTGGGGGCAAGGGGACTGAAGCTTTCTTT
clone size: NA; J gene: TRBJ2-7; V gene: TRBV16; D gene: TRBD1; CDR3 protein: CASSPRQGSSYEQYF; CDR3 DNA: TGTGCCAGCAGCCCAAGACAGGGGAGCTCCTACGAGCAGTACTTC
clone size: NA; J gene: TRBJ1-2; V gene: TRBV29-1; D gene: NA; CDR3 protein: CSVEVLTYGYTF; CDR3 DNA: TGCAGCGTTGAAGTACTAACTTATGGCTACACCTTC
clone size: NA; J gene: TRBJ2-7; V gene: TRBV25-1; D gene: TRBD1; CDR3 protein: CASSETGGSYEQYF; CDR3 DNA: TGTGCCAGCAGCGAGACAGGGGGCTCCTACGAGCAGTACTTC
clone size: NA; J gene: TRBJ1-5; V gene: TRBV7-8; D gene: NA; CDR3 protein: CASSLLVRDQPQHF; CDR3 DNA: TGTGCCAGCAGCTTATTAGTCAGGGATCAGCCCCAGCATTTT
clone size: NA; J gene: TRBJ1-2; V gene: TRBV12-5; D gene: TRBD1; CDR3 protein: CASGLGQGSGYTF; CDR3 DNA: TGTGCTAGTGGTTTAGGACAGGGCTCAGGCTACACCTTC
clone size: NA; J gene: TRBJ2-7; V gene: TRBV10-3; D gene: NA; CDR3 protein: CAISPRQVAYEQYF; CDR3 DNA: TGTGCCATCAGCCCTCGACAGGTCGCCTACGAGCAGTACTTC
clone size: once; J gene: TRBJ2-7; V gene: TRBV6-5; D gene: NA; CDR3 protein: CASDPGAAREEQYF; CDR3 DNA: TGTGCCAGCGACCCAGGGGCCGCCCGAGAGGAGCAGTACTTC
clone size: NA; J gene: TRBJ2-1; V gene: TRBV5-1; D gene: TRBD2; CDR3 protein: CASSPTSGSYNEQFF; CDR3 DNA: TGCGCCAGCAGCCCGACTAGCGGCTCCTACAATGAGCAGTTCTTC
clone size: NA; J gene: TRBJ2-1; V gene: TRBV11-2; D gene: TRBD1; CDR3 protein: CASRRPGQGRDEQFF; CDR3 DNA: TGTGCCAGCAGAAGGCCGGGACAGGGACGGGATGAGCAGTTCTTC
clone size: NA; J gene: TRBJ2-7; V gene: TRBV9; D gene: NA; CDR3 protein: CASSVGGLSSYEQYF; CDR3 DNA: TGTGCCAGCAGCGTAGGAGGACTGAGCTCCTACGAGCAGTACTTC
clone size: NA; J gene: TRBJ1-1; V gene: TRBV7-2; D gene: TRBD1; CDR3 protein: CASSLVGGGQGALEAFF; CDR3 DNA: TGTGCCAGCAGCTTAGTGGGTGGGGGACAGGGGGCGCTTGAAGCTTTCTTT
clone size: NA; J gene: TRBJ2-7; V gene: TRBV28; D gene: NA; CDR3 protein: CASSFSKGNEQYF; CDR3 DNA: TGTGCCAGCAGTTTTTCGAAGGGGAACGAGCAGTACTTC
clone size: NA; J gene: TRBJ2-2; V gene: TRBV7-2; D gene: TRBD2; CDR3 protein: CASHLAGGLANTGELFF; CDR3 DNA: TGTGCCAGTCACCTAGCGGGGGGCCTCGCGAACACCGGGGAGCTGTTTTTT
clone size: NA; J gene: TRBJ2-5; V gene: TRBV5-4; D gene: TRBD2; CDR3 protein: CASSSKSSGGRETQYF; CDR3 DNA: TGTGCCAGCAGCTCGAAGTCGAGCGGGGGACGAGAGACCCAGTACTTC
clone size: few; J gene: TRBJ1-1; V gene: TRBV9; D gene: NA; CDR3 protein: CASSPRAGNTEAFF; CDR3 DNA: TGTGCCAGCAGCCCCAGAGCGGGGAACACTGAAGCTTTCTTT
clone size: NA; J gene: TRBJ2-5; V gene: TRBV11-2; D gene: NA; CDR3 protein: CASSLEVAYRAQETQYF; CDR3 DNA: TGTGCCAGCAGCTTAGAGGTGGCATACAGGGCACAAGAGACCCAGTACTTC
clone size: NA; J gene: TRBJ2-3; V gene: TRBV27; D gene: TRBD2; CDR3 protein: CASSLTGGTDTQYF; CDR3 DNA: TGTGCCAGCAGTTTAACGGGGGGAACAGATACGCAGTATTTT